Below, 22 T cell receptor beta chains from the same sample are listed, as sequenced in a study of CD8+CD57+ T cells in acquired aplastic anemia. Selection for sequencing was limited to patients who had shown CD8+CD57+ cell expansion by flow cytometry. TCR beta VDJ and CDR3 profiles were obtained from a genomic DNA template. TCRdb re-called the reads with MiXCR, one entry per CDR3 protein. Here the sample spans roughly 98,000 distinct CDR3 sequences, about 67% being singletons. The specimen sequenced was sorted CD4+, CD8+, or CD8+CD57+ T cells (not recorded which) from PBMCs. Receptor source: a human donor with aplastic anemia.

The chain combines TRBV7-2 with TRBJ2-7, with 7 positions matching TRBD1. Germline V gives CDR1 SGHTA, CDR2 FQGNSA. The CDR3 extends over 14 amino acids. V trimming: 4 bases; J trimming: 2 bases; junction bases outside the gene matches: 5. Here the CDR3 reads CASSYGTATYEQYF. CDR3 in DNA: TGTGCCAGCAGCTACGGGACAGCTACCTACGAGCAGTACTTC.

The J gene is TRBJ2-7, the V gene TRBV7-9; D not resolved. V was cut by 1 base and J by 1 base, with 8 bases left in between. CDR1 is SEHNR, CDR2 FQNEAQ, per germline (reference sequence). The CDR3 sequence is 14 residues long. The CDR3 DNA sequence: TGTGCCAGCAGCTTAGGTCCGGGTTCCTACGAGCAGTACTTC. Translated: CASSLGPGSYEQYF.

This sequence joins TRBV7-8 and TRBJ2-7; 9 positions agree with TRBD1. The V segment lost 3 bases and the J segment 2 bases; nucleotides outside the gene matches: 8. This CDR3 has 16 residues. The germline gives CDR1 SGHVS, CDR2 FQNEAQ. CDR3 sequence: CASSLAGTGTTYEQYF. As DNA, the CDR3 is TGTGCCAGCAGCTTGGCCGGGACAGGGACAACCTACGAGCAGTACTTC.

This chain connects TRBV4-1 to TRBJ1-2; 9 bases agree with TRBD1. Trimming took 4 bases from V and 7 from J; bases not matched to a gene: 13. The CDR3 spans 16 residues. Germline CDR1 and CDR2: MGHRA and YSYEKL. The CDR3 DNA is TGCGCCAGCAGCCCAGGGACAGGGCTTCAGGAGGGTGGCTACACCTTC. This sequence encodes CASSPGTGLQEGGYTF.

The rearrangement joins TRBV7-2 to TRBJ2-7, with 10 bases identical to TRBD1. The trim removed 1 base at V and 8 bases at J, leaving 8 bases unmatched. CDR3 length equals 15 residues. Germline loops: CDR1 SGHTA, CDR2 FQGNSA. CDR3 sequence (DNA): TGTGCCAGCAGCTTAGGGACAGGGGGAATTACGAAGCAGTACTTC. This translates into CASSLGTGGITKQYF.

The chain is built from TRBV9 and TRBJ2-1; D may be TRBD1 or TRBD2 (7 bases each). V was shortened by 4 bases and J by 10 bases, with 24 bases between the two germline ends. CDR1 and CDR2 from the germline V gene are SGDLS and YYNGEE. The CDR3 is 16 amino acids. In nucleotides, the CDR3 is TGTGCCAGCAGCTTAGGGGGCGGGAGTACCGTCGGAGAGCAGTTCTTC. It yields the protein CASSLGGGSTVGEQFF.

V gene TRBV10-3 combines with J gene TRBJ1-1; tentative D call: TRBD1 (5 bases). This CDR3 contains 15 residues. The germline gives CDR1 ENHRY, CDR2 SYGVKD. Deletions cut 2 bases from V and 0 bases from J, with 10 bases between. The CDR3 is CAISETGQMNTEAFF. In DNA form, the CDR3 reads TGTGCCATCAGTGAGACTGGACAAATGAACACTGAAGCTTTCTTT.

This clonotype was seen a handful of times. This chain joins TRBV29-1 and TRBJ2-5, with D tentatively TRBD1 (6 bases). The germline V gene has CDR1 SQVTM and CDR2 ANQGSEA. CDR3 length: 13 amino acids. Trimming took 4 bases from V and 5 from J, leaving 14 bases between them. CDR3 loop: CSVGGQGHETQYF. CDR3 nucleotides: TGCAGCGTTGGGGGGCAGGGGCACGAGACCCAGTACTTC.

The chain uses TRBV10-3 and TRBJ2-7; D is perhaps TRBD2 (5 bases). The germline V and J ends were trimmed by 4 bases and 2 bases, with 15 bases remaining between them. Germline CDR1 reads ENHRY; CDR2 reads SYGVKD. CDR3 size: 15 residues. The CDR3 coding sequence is TGTGCCATCAGTGGAGTGGAGGATGATCCCTACGAGCAGTACTTC. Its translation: CAISGVEDDPYEQYF.

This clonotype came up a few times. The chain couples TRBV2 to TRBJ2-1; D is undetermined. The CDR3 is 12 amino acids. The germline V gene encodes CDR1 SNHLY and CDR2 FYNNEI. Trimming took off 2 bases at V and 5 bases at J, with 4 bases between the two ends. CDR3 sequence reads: CASSESNNEQFF. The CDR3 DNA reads TGTGCCAGCAGTGAAAGTAACAATGAGCAGTTCTTC.

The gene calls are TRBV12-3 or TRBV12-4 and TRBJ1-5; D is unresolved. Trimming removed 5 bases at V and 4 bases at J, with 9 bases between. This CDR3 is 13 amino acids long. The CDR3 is CASSQGWNQPQHF. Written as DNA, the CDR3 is TGTGCCAGCAGTCAAGGGTGGAATCAGCCCCAGCATTTT.

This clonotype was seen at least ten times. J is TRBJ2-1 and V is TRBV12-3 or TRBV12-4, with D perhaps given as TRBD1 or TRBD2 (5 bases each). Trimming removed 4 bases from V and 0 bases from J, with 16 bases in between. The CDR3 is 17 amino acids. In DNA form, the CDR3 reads TGTGCCAGCAGTTCCGACCGGGACCCGAGCTCCTACAATGAGCAGTTCTTC. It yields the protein CASSSDRDPSSYNEQFF.

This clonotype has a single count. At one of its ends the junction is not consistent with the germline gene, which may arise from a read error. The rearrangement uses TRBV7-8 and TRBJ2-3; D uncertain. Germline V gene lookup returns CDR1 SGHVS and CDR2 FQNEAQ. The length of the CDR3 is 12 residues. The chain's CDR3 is CASSLVAETQYF. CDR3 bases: TGTGCCAGCAGCTTAGTGGCAGAAACGCAGTATTTT.

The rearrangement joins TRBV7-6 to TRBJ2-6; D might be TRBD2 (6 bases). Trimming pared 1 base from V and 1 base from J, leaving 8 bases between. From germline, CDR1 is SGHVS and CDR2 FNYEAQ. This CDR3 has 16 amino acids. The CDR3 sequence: CASSLGLVSGANVLTF. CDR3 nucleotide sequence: TGTGCCAGCAGCTTAGGACTAGTGTCTGGGGCCAACGTCCTGACTTTC.

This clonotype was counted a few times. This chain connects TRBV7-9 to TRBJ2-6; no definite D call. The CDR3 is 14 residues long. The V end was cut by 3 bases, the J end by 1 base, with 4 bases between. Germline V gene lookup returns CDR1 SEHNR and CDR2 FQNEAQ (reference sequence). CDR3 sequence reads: CASSFASGANVLTF. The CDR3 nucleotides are TGTGCCAGCAGCTTTGCGTCTGGGGCCAACGTCCTGACTTTC.

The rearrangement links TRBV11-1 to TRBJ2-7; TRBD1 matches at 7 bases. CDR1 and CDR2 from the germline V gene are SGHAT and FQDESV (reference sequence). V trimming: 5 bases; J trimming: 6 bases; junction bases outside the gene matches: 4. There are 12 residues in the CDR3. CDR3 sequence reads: CASSDRVSEQYF. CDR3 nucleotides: TGTGCCAGCAGCGACAGGGTCAGCGAGCAGTACTTC. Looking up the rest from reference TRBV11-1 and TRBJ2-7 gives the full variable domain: EAEVAQSPRYKITEKSQAVAFWCDPISGHATLYWYRQILGQGPELLVQFQDESVVDDSQLPKDRFSAERLKGVDSTLKIQPAELGDSAMYLCASSDRVSEQYFGPGTRLTVT.

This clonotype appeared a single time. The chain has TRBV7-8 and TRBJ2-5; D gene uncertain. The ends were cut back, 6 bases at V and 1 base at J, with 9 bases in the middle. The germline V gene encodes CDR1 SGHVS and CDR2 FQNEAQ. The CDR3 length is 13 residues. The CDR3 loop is CASRMVTQETQYF. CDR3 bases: TGTGCCAGCAGAATGGTGACCCAAGAGACCCAGTACTTC.

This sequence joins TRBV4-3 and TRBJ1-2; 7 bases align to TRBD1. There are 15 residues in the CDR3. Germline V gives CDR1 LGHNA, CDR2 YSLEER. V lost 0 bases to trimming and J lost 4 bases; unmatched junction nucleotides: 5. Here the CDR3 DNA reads TGCGCCAGCAGCCAAGATCGAGGGGGCGTCTATGGCTACACCTTC. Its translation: CASSQDRGGVYGYTF.

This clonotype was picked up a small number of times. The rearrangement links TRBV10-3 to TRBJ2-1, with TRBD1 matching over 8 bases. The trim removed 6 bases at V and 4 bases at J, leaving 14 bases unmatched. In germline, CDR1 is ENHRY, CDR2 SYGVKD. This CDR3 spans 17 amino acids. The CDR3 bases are TGTGCCATCAGCTACTCGGATACGACAGGGGTTTACAATGAGCAGTTCTTC. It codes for CAISYSDTTGVYNEQFF.

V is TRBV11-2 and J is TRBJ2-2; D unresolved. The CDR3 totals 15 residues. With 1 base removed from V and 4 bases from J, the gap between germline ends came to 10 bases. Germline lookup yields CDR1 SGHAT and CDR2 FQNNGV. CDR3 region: CASSLGMTFTGELFF. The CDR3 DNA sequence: TGTGCCAGCAGCTTAGGAATGACATTCACCGGGGAGCTGTTTTTT.

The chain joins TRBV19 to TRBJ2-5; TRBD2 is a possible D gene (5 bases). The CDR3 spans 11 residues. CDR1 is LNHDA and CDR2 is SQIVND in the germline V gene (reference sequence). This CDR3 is CATEGPETQYF. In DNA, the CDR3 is TGTGCAACCGAGGGCCCAGAGACCCAGTACTTC.

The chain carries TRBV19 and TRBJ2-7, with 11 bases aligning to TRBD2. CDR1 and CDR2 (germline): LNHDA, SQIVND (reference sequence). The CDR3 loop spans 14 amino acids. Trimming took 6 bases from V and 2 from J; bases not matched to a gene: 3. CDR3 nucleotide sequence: TGTGCCAGTAGGTTAGCGGGAGGGCCCTACGAGCAGTACTTC. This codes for CASRLAGGPYEQYF.